What follows describes a single T cell receptor (beta chain). The data stem from a study of T cell changes during pregnancy in multiple sclerosis. Only in-frame clones appear in the TCRdb table, and some are missing; sequencing was by immunoSEQ multiplex PCR. The table has approximately 89,000 clones, approximately 94% seen once. This sample comprised peripheral blood, obtained in the third trimester of pregnancy. This TCR was sampled from a female donor with multiple sclerosis, enrolled in a pregnancy study.

CDR3 sequence: CASGLAGGSGNEQYF. Here the CDR3 DNA reads TGTGCCAGCGGACTAGCGGGAGGGTCGGGCAACGAGCAGTACTTC. The gene calls are TRBV6-5 and TRBJ2-7, with 15 bases that match TRBD2. Germline loops: CDR1 MNHEY, CDR2 SVGAGI. This CDR3 comprises 15 residues. V shed 8 bases and J 5 bases; nucleotides not matched to a gene: 7.